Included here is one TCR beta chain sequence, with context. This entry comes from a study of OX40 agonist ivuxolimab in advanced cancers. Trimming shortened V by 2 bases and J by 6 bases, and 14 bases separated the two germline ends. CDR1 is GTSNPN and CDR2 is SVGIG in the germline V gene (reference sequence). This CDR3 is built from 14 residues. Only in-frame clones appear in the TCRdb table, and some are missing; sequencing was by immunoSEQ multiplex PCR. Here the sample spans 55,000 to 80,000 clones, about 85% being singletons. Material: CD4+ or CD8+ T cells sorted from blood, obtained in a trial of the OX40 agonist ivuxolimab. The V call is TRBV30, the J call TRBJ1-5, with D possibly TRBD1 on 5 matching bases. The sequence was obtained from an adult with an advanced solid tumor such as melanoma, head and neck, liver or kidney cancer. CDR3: CAWSTTGAGQPQHF. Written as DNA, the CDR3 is TGTGCCTGGAGTACAACAGGTGCGGGTCAGCCCCAGCATTTT.